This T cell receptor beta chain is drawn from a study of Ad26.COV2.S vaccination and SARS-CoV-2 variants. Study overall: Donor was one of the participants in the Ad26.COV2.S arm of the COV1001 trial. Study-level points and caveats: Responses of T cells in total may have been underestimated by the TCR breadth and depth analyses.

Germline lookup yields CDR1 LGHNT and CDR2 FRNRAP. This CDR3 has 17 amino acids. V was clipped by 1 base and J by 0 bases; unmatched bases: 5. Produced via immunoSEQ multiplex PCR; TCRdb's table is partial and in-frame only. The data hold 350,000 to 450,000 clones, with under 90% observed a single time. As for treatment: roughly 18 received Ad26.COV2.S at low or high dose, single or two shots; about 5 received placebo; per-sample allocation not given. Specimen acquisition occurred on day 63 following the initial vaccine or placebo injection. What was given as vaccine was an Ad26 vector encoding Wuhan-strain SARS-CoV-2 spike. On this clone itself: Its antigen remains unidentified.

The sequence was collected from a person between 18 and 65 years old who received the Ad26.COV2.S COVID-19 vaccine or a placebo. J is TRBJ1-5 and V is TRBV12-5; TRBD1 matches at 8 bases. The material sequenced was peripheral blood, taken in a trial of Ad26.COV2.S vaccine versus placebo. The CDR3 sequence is CASGLGDRFGSNQPQHF. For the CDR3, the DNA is TGTGCTAGTGGTTTGGGGGACAGGTTTGGTAGCAATCAGCCCCAGCATTTT.